This passage covers 3 T cell receptor beta chains from one sample sequenced in a study of cytomegalovirus exposure and HLA in healthy donors. The PCR made use of 60 Vbeta and 13 Jbeta primers. The protocol was immunoSEQ multiplex PCR, while the TCRdb copy is restricted to in-frame clones and leaves out a portion. The data show some 130,000 clones, about 80% seen once. Sequencing input: PBMCs. The receptors were sampled from a man aged 35 to 55 in good health and CMV-seronegative.

This chain links TRBV7-3 with TRBJ1-1; D perhaps matches TRBD1 (6 bases). CDR3 size: 14 residues. Trimming shortened V by 4 bases and J by 1 base, and 10 bases separated the two germline ends. Germline loops: CDR1 SGHTA, CDR2 FQGTGA. CDR3 residues: CASSSTGRNTEAFF. The CDR3 region has the DNA TGTGCCAGCAGCTCTACAGGGAGGAACACTGAAGCTTTCTTT.

Remarks on this clone: One end of the junction varies from germline; a read error may be responsible. The CDR3 sequence is CSSSLNGQMNTEAFF. The CDR3 DNA follows: TGTTCCAGCAGCTTGAACGGACAGATGAACACTGAAGCTTTCTTT. The J gene is TRBJ1-1, the V gene TRBV7-9; weak D call: TRBD1 (6 bases). The CDR3 is 15 residues long. CDR1 SEHNR and CDR2 FQNEAQ come from the germline V gene (reference sequence).

Only one count was recorded for this clone. The chain links TRBV7-2 to TRBJ2-7; no clear D gene. The V gene lost 7 bases and the J gene lost 0 bases, with 16 bases spanning the gap. The CDR3 is made up of 15 amino acids. Germline V lookup: CDR1 SGHTA, CDR2 FQGNSA. The DNA of the CDR3 is TGTGCCAGCACCAAAACCCTAGAGAGCTCCTACGAGCAGTACTTC. It yields the protein CASTKTLESSYEQYF.